This is a list of T cell receptor beta chains from one sample in a study of blood T cell repertoires in COVID-19. Libraries were prepared by immunoSEQ multiplex PCR; TCRdb keeps only in-frame clonotypes and omits some of them. The data show about 80,000 clones, approximately 85% seen once. Sequencing was performed on peripheral blood. These receptor sequences come from a man aged 50-59 years with COVID-19, enrolled during active disease. The CDR3 runs from the conserved cysteine through the conserved F or W. The D gene is left open where the match is weak. Only some rows state a clone size, as once, few, many or a class for expanded clones.

V gene	D gene	clone size	J gene	CDR3 protein	CDR3 DNA
TRBV5-8	TRBD1	once	TRBJ2-7	CASRDRGPYEQYF	TGTGCCAGCAGGGACAGGGGGCCCTACGAGCAGTACTTC
TRBV19	-	-	TRBJ1-5	CASADSGTSYSNQPQHF	TGTGCCAGTGCCGATTCCGGGACAAGTTATAGCAATCAGCCCCAGCATTTT
TRBV6-5	TRBD1	-	TRBJ1-5	CASSWGTGDQPQHF	TGTGCCAGCAGTTGGGGGACAGGGGATCAGCCCCAGCATTTT
TRBV6-5	TRBD1	-	TRBJ1-3	CASSYRTGGFGNTIYF	TGTGCCAGCAGTTACCGGACAGGGGGCTTTGGAAACACCATATATTTT
TRBV12-3/TRBV12-4	-	-	TRBJ2-1	CASTGVVGNEQFF	TGTGCCAGCACAGGGGTTGTCGGCAATGAGCAGTTCTTC
TRBV9	TRBD1	-	TRBJ1-6	CASSLRDRDSPLHF	TGTGCCAGCAGCCTCCGGGACAGGGATTCACCCCTCCACTTT
TRBV6-5	TRBD1	-	TRBJ1-3	CASKGTGMTGNTIYF	TGTGCCAGCAAGGGGACAGGGATGACTGGAAACACCATATATTTT
TRBV28	-	-	TRBJ1-1	CASSFLQGEATEAFF	TGTGCCAGCAGCTTTCTACAGGGAGAGGCCACTGAAGCTTTCTTT
TRBV7-9	-	-	TRBJ1-1	CASSLQDTNTEAFF	TGTGCCAGCAGCTTGCAAGACACGAACACTGAAGCTTTCTTT
TRBV12-3/TRBV12-4	-	-	TRBJ2-5	CASSLSGIETQYF	TGTGCCAGCAGTTTATCAGGGATTGAGACCCAGTACTTC
TRBV10-3	-	-	TRBJ2-3	CAISVQGSTDTQYF	TGTGCCATCAGTGTCCAGGGTAGCACAGATACGCAGTATTTT
TRBV18	-	-	TRBJ2-1	CASSLREGSYNEQFF	TGTGCCAGCTCCCTCAGAGAGGGAAGCTACAATGAGCAGTTCTTC
TRBV6-6	-	-	TRBJ1-3	CASRGGGSGNTIYF	TGTGCCAGCAGGGGAGGGGGCTCTGGAAACACCATATATTTT
TRBV13	TRBD1	once	TRBJ1-6	CASSPAGTGYNSPLHF	TGTGCCAGCAGCCCCGCCGGGACAGGTTATAATTCACCCCTCCACTTT
TRBV19	TRBD1	-	TRBJ1-1	CASSTDREVTEAFF	TGTGCCAGTAGTACTGACAGGGAAGTCACTGAAGCTTTCTTT
TRBV27	TRBD1	-	TRBJ1-3	CASSPRTGGSGNTIYF	TGTGCCAGCAGTCCACGGACAGGGGGCTCAGGAAACACCATATATTTT
TRBV7-2	TRBD2	-	TRBJ2-1	CASSFTSGRTDEQFF	TGTGCCAGCAGCTTCACTAGCGGGAGAACGGATGAGCAGTTCTTC
TRBV7-9	-	-	TRBJ1-1	CASSPPWTDEAFF	TGTGCCAGCAGCCCGCCCTGGACAGATGAAGCTTTCTTT
TRBV7-8	TRBD2	-	TRBJ2-5	CASSAERRGLVVEETQYF	TGTGCCAGCAGCGCCGAACGTCGGGGACTAGTTGTAGAAGAGACCCAGTACTTC
TRBV7-9	TRBD1	-	TRBJ1-6	CASSLAGGGNSPLHF	TGTGCCAGCAGCTTAGCAGGGGGCGGTAATTCACCCCTCCACTTT
TRBV11-2	-	-	TRBJ2-7	CASSFSPQGNYEQYF	TGTGCCAGCAGCTTCTCACCCCAGGGGAACTACGAGCAGTACTTC
TRBV28	-	-	TRBJ2-6	CASSIQGTGANVLTF	TGTGCCAGCAGTATACAGGGCACCGGGGCCAACGTCCTGACTTTC
TRBV19	-	-	TRBJ2-7	CASSATDRAAYEQYF	TGTGCCAGTAGCGCCACAGACAGAGCCGCCTACGAGCAGTACTTC
TRBV30	TRBD2	-	TRBJ2-1	CAWSVAMTSGGYNEQFF	TGTGCCTGGAGTGTAGCCATGACTAGCGGGGGCTACAATGAGCAGTTCTTC
TRBV11-2	TRBD1	-	TRBJ2-3	CASSFTGGDTQYF	TGTGCCAGCAGCTTTACAGGGGGGGATACGCAGTATTTT
TRBV11-2	TRBD1	-	TRBJ2-6	CASRDRANSGANVLTF	TGTGCCAGCCGGGACAGGGCCAACTCTGGGGCCAACGTCCTGACTTTC
TRBV19	-	-	TRBJ1-3	CASSIAGLEGNTIYF	TGTGCCAGTAGTATCGCGGGGCTAGAAGGAAACACCATATATTTT
TRBV9	TRBD2	-	TRBJ2-6	CASSVDSSGSTGANVLTF	TGTGCCAGCAGCGTAGACTCTAGCGGGAGTACTGGGGCCAACGTCCTGACTTTC
TRBV19	TRBD1	-	TRBJ1-4	CASSINRGTTGKLFF	TGTGCCAGTAGTATCAACAGGGGGACCACTGGAAAACTGTTTTTT
TRBV6-5	TRBD1	many	TRBJ1-4	CASSNRGLPNEKLFF	TGTGCCAGCAGTAACAGGGGTTTACCTAATGAAAAACTGTTTTTT
TRBV6-6	-	-	TRBJ2-1	CASSYSEGANEQFF	TGTGCCAGCAGTTACTCGGAGGGAGCCAATGAGCAGTTCTTC
TRBV6-5	TRBD1	once	TRBJ1-2	CASSQLRGPPRGYTF	TGTGCCAGCAGTCAGCTAAGGGGGCCCCCTCGTGGCTACACCTTC
TRBV6-1	-	-	TRBJ2-3	CASSETPGADTQYF	TGTGCCAGCAGTGAAACACCCGGGGCAGATACGCAGTATTTT
TRBV4-3	TRBD2	few	TRBJ2-2	CASSPGLAGVTGELFF	TGCGCCAGCAGCCCAGGACTAGCGGGGGTTACCGGGGAGCTGTTTTTT
TRBV5-1	TRBD1	-	TRBJ2-7	CASNPGQTTREQYF	TGCGCCAGCAACCCGGGACAGACAACGCGGGAGCAGTACTTC
TRBV7-8	-	-	TRBJ2-5	CASSPGEGTQYF	TGTGCCAGCAGCCCAGGGGAGGGGACCCAGTACTTC
TRBV9	-	-	TRBJ1-3	CASQGGAGNTIYF	TGTGCCAGCCAAGGGGGAGCTGGAAACACCATATATTTT
TRBV28	-	-	TRBJ2-7	CASSFIGGAKMDEQYF	TGTGCCAGCAGTTTTATTGGGGGCGCCAAAATGGACGAGCAGTACTTC
TRBV7-6	TRBD1	-	TRBJ2-3	CASTSGWDRDFPDTQYF	TGTGCCAGCACATCGGGGTGGGACAGGGATTTTCCAGATACGCAGTATTTT
TRBV10-3	-	-	TRBJ1-1	CAIGNRGSTEAFF	TGTGCCATCGGTAATCGGGGATCAACTGAAGCTTTCTTT
TRBV5-1	-	-	TRBJ2-5	CASSLWRDQETQYF	TGCGCCAGCAGCTTGTGGCGGGACCAAGAGACCCAGTACTTC
TRBV6-1	-	-	TRBJ1-1	CASREPRQGVDTEAFF	TGTGCCAGCAGAGAACCCCGTCAGGGTGTCGACACTGAAGCTTTCTTT
TRBV10-3	-	-	TRBJ2-1	CAISAGGANEQFF	TGTGCCATCAGTGCAGGTGGGGCGAATGAGCAGTTCTTC
TRBV4-3	-	-	TRBJ1-2	CASSRTVYYGYTF	TGCGCCAGCAGTCGGACAGTCTACTATGGCTACACCTTC
TRBV4-3	-	-	TRBJ2-7	CASSQARGPDYEQYF	TGCGCCAGCAGCCAAGCCAGAGGGCCAGACTACGAGCAGTACTTC
TRBV2	-	-	TRBJ2-5	CATLGGSETQYF	TGTGCCACCCTTGGGGGGTCAGAGACCCAGTACTTC
TRBV6-5	-	once	TRBJ1-6	CASTLGSSYNSPLHF	TGTGCCAGCACCCTAGGGAGCTCCTATAATTCACCCCTCCACTTT
TRBV28	TRBD2	-	TRBJ2-7	CASRMGGSSGEQYF	TGTGCCAGCAGGATGGGGGGGAGCAGTGGCGAGCAGTACTTC
TRBV7-9	-	-	TRBJ2-5	CASSAQVRVGQETQYF	TGTGCCAGCAGCGCCCAAGTCAGGGTCGGGCAAGAGACCCAGTACTTC
TRBV7-9	-	-	TRBJ2-7	CASSLGQGGNEQYF	TGTGCCAGCAGCTTAGGACAGGGAGGAAACGAGCAGTACTTC
TRBV6-5	-	-	TRBJ2-3	CASVTRHYTDTQYF	TGTGCCAGCGTAACTAGGCACTACACAGATACGCAGTATTTT
TRBV6-5	-	-	TRBJ2-3	CASSYSGGSVGSTQYF	TGTGCCAGCAGTTACTCAGGTGGGAGTGTGGGAAGTACGCAGTATTTT
TRBV19	-	-	TRBJ1-1	CASSIDDSMNTEAFF	TGTGCCAGTAGTATAGATGACAGCATGAACACTGAAGCTTTCTTT
TRBV18	TRBD2	-	TRBJ2-5	CASSRSGRGETQYF	TGTGCCAGCTCACGAAGCGGGAGGGGCGAGACCCAGTACTTC
TRBV7-7	TRBD1	-	TRBJ2-1	CASSPHSPMDRGHEQFF	TGTGCTAGCAGCCCCCACTCCCCAATGGACAGGGGCCATGAGCAGTTCTTC